Listed below are T cell receptor beta chains from one sample, sequenced in a study of blood T cells in healthy people across ages. MiXCR was run by TCRdb on the 5' RACE reads, yielding one entry per CDR3 protein. The sample lists around 1,100,000 distinct CDR3 sequences; around two fifths were seen once. Sequencing was done on a sample of blood. These TCRs come from a man between 18 and 35 years old in good health. The CDR3 runs from the conserved cysteine through the conserved F or W. Fields, in order: J gene, clone size, D gene, V gene, CDR3 DNA, CDR3 protein. The D gene is left open where the match is weak. The size field is filled for only some rows; it gives once, few, many or a size class.

J gene: TRBJ2-5
clone size: -
D gene: TRBD1
V gene: TRBV29-1
CDR3 DNA: TGCAGCGTTGAGGTAGGGACAGGAGAAGAGACCCAGTACTTC
CDR3 protein: CSVEVGTGEETQYF

J gene: TRBJ2-3
clone size: -
D gene: -
V gene: TRBV2
CDR3 DNA: TGTGCCACCACAAAATATGGGATGCGGGCAGAGAGGGCAGATACGCAGTATTTT
CDR3 protein: CATTKYGMRAERADTQYF

J gene: TRBJ2-5
clone size: few
D gene: TRBD2
V gene: TRBV12-3/TRBV12-4
CDR3 DNA: TGTGCCAGCAGTAGGAGCCTAGCGGGGGTTCTGGGAGAGACCCAGTACTTC
CDR3 protein: CASSRSLAGVLGETQYF

J gene: TRBJ1-4
clone size: -
D gene: -
V gene: TRBV25-1
CDR3 DNA: TGTGCCAGCAGTGTAGCGGGAGTGGGTGAAAAACTGTTTTTT
CDR3 protein: CASSVAGVGEKLFF

J gene: TRBJ2-1
clone size: once
D gene: TRBD2
V gene: TRBV20-1
CDR3 DNA: TGCAGCGGGGGGGCCTCCTACAATGAGCAGTTCTTC
CDR3 protein: CSGGASYNEQFF

J gene: TRBJ1-1
clone size: few
D gene: -
V gene: TRBV20-1
CDR3 DNA: TGCAGTGCTAGAGACCCCGCCACAGGGAACACTGAAGCTTTCTTT
CDR3 protein: CSARDPATGNTEAFF

J gene: TRBJ2-5
clone size: -
D gene: -
V gene: TRBV6-2/TRBV6-3
CDR3 DNA: TGTGCCAGCAGAGGCGGGACCCGAAGAAAGCAGTACTTC
CDR3 protein: CASRGGTRRKQYF

J gene: TRBJ2-3
clone size: -
D gene: -
V gene: TRBV6-1
CDR3 DNA: TGTGCCAGCAGCCTTCGGCCGGGGGAGCGGGCCTCCCTCAAGGATACGCAGTATTTT
CDR3 protein: CASSLRPGERASLKDTQYF

J gene: TRBJ2-3
clone size: few
D gene: -
V gene: TRBV20-1
CDR3 DNA: TGCAGTGCTAGTGTGGAAAGCACAGATACGCAGTATTTT
CDR3 protein: CSASVESTDTQYF

J gene: TRBJ1-1
clone size: -
D gene: -
V gene: TRBV7-8
CDR3 DNA: TGTGCCAGCAGCCCGCAAAAGGGAGGGTCAAACACTGAAGCTTTCTTT
CDR3 protein: CASSPQKGGSNTEAFF

J gene: TRBJ2-5
clone size: many
D gene: -
V gene: TRBV20-1
CDR3 DNA: TGCAGTGCTAGAGTAACAGCACAAGAGACCCAGTACTTC
CDR3 protein: CSARVTAQETQYF

J gene: TRBJ2-1
clone size: -
D gene: TRBD1
V gene: TRBV29-1
CDR3 DNA: TGCAGCGTCGACAGGGCAGAGACCCAGTTCTTC
CDR3 protein: CSVDRAETQFF

J gene: TRBJ2-3
clone size: once
D gene: TRBD2
V gene: TRBV4-2
CDR3 DNA: TGTGCCAGCAGCCAGACTAGCGGGGACGCAGATACGCAGTATTTT
CDR3 protein: CASSQTSGDADTQYF

J gene: TRBJ2-2
clone size: few
D gene: TRBD1
V gene: TRBV2
CDR3 DNA: TGTGCCAGCAGTGAAGGGACAGGGGGCTTTGGTTCTGCCGGGGAGCTGTTTTTT
CDR3 protein: CASSEGTGGFGSAGELFF

J gene: TRBJ2-5
clone size: -
D gene: -
V gene: TRBV28
CDR3 DNA: TGTGCCAGCAGTTACCGGGTCGCAGTTGAAGAGACCCAGTACTTC
CDR3 protein: CASSYRVAVEETQYF

J gene: TRBJ1-1
clone size: once
D gene: -
V gene: TRBV29-1
CDR3 DNA: TGCAGCGTTGGGCCCAACCGGTTAGTCGCTTTCTTT
CDR3 protein: CSVGPNRLVAFF

J gene: TRBJ2-1
clone size: -
D gene: TRBD2
V gene: TRBV9
CDR3 DNA: TGTGCCAGCAGCCCCCGCGGGAGTAGGAATGAGCAGTTCTTC
CDR3 protein: CASSPRGSRNEQFF

J gene: TRBJ1-1
clone size: -
D gene: TRBD1
V gene: TRBV27
CDR3 DNA: TGTGCCAGCAGTTTCTCCGGGACAGGGATCATGAACACTGAAGCTTTCTTT
CDR3 protein: CASSFSGTGIMNTEAFF

J gene: TRBJ2-3
clone size: -
D gene: -
V gene: TRBV6-5
CDR3 DNA: TGTGCCAGCAGTGACAATGGGGCAGATACGCAGTATTTT
CDR3 protein: CASSDNGADTQYF

J gene: TRBJ2-3
clone size: -
D gene: -
V gene: TRBV6-2/TRBV6-3
CDR3 DNA: TGTGCCAGCAGTTACGGCCCTCTCGTTACGCAGTATTTT
CDR3 protein: CASSYGPLVTQYF

J gene: TRBJ1-5
clone size: -
D gene: TRBD1
V gene: TRBV6-2/TRBV6-3
CDR3 DNA: TGTGCCTGCAGTTCCCGTCCCGGGACAGGGGGATATCAGCCCCAGCATTTT
CDR3 protein: CACSSRPGTGGYQPQHF

J gene: TRBJ1-1
clone size: few
D gene: TRBD1
V gene: TRBV30
CDR3 DNA: TGTGCCTGGAAAACCGACAGGGTCGCTGAAGCTTTCTTT
CDR3 protein: CAWKTDRVAEAFF

J gene: TRBJ1-1
clone size: -
D gene: TRBD1
V gene: TRBV9
CDR3 DNA: TGTGCCAGTGCGAGGGACCCGACAGGGCCTGAAGCTTTCTTT
CDR3 protein: CASARDPTGPEAFF

J gene: TRBJ2-1
clone size: many
D gene: TRBD1
V gene: TRBV10-3
CDR3 DNA: TGTGCCATCGGGACAGACTACAATGAGCAGTTCTTC
CDR3 protein: CAIGTDYNEQFF

J gene: TRBJ1-1
clone size: -
D gene: TRBD1
V gene: TRBV25-1
CDR3 DNA: TGTGCCAGCAGTGAGGGGGGGACAGGGGGCGCGAGGGCTGAAGCTTTCTTT
CDR3 protein: CASSEGGTGGARAEAFF